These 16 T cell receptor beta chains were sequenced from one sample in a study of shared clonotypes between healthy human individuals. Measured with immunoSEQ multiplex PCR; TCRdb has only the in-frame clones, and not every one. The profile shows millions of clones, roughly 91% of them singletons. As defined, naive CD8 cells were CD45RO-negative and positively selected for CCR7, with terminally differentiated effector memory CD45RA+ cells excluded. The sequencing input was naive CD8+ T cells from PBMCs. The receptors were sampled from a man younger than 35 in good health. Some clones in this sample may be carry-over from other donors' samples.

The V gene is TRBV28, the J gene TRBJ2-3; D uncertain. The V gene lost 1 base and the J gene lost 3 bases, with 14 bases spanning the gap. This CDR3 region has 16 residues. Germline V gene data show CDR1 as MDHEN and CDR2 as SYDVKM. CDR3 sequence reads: CASSLFGPGSTDTQYF. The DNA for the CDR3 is TGTGCCAGCAGTTTATTCGGGCCGGGTTCGACAGATACGCAGTATTTT.

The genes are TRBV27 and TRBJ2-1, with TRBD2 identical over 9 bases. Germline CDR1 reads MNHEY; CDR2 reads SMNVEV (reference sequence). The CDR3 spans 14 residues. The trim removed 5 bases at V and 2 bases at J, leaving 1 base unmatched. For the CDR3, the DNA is TGTGCCAGCAGTGGACTAGCGACCTACAATGAGCAGTTCTTC. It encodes CASSGLATYNEQFF.

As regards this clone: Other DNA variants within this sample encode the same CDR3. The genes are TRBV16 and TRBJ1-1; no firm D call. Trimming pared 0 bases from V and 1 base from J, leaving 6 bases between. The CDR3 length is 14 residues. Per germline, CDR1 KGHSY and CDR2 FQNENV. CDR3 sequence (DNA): TGTGCCAGCAGCCAATCGCCAGGGAACACTGAAGCTTTCTTT. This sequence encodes CASSQSPGNTEAFF.

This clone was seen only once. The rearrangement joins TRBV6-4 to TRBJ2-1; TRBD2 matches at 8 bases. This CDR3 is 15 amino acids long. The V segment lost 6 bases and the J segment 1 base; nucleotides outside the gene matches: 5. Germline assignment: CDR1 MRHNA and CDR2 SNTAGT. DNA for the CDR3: TGTGCCAGCAGACCGACTAGCGTTTCCTACAATGAGCAGTTCTTC. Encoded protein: CASRPTSVSYNEQFF.

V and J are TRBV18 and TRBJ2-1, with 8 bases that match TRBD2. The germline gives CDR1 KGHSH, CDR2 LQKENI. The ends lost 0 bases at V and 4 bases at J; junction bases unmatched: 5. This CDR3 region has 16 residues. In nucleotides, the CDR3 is TGTGCCAGCTCACCACCGGTAGCGGGAATTTACAATGAGCAGTTCTTC. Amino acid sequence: CASSPPVAGIYNEQFF. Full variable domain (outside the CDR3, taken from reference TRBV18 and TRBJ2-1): NAGVMQNPRHLVRRRGQEARLRCSPMKGHSHVYWYRQLPEEGLKFMVYLQKENIIDESGMPKERFSAEFPKEGPSILRIQQVVRGDSAAYFCASSPPVAGIYNEQFFGPGTRLTVL.

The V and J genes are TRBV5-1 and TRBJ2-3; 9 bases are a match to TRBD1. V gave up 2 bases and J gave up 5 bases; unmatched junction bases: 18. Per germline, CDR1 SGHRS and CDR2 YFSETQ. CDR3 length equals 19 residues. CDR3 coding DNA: TGCGCCAGCAGCTTTGGACAGGGGAAACTGTGGGCCCTGGAAGATACGCAGTATTTT. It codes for CASSFGQGKLWALEDTQYF.

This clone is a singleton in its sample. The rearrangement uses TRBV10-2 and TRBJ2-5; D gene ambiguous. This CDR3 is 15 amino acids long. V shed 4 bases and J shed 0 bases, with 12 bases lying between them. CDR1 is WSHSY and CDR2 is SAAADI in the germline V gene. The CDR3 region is CASSASIRYQETQYF. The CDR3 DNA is TGCGCCAGCAGTGCCTCCATCCGGTACCAAGAGACCCAGTACTTC.

CDR3: CASSLPGIAGYTGELFF. The CDR3 DNA reads as TGCGCCAGCAGTTTACCCGGGATAGCGGGGTACACCGGGGAGCTGTTTTTT. This chain uses TRBV5-1 with TRBJ2-2; 8 positions agree with TRBD2. The CDR3 loop spans 17 amino acids. Germline lookup yields CDR1 SGHRS and CDR2 YFSETQ. V shed 5 bases and J 3 bases; nucleotides not matched to a gene: 12.

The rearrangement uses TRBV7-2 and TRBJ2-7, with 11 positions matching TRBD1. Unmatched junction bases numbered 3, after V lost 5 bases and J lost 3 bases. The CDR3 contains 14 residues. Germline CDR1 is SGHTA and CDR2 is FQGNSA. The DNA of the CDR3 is TGTGCCAGCAGCATCGGGACAGGGGGCTACGAGCAGTACTTC. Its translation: CASSIGTGGYEQYF.

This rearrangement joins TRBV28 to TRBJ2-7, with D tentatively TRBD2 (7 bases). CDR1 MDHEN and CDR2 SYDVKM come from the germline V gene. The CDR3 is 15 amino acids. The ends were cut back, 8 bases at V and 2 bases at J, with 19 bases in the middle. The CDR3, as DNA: TGTGCCAGCGCCGGGGGGCAAGAATTTCCCTACGAGCAGTACTTC. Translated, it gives CASAGGQEFPYEQYF. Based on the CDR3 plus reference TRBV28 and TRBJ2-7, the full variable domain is DVKVTQSSRYLVKRTGEKVFLECVQDMDHENMFWYRQDPGLGLRLIYFSYDVKMKEKGDIPEGYSVSREKKERFSLILESASTNQTSMYLCASAGGQEFPYEQYFGPGTRLTVT.

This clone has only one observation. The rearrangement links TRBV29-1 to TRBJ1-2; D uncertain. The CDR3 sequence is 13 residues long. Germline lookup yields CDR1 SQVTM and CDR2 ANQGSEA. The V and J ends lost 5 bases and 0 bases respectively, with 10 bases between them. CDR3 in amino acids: CSVHAAPNYGYTF. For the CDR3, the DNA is TGCAGCGTTCACGCGGCCCCTAACTATGGCTACACCTTC.

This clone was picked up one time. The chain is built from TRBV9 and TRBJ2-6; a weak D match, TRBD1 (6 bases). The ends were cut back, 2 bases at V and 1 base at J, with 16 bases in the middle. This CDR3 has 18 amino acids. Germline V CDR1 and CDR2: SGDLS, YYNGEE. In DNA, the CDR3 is TGTGCCAGCAGCGTCGATCCCGCGGACAGTTCTGGGGCCAACGTCCTGACTTTC. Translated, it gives CASSVDPADSSGANVLTF. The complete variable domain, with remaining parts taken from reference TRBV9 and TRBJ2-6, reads DSGVTQTPKHLITATGQRVTLRCSPRSGDLSVYWYQQSLDQGLQFLIQYYNGEERAKGNILERFSAQQFPDLHSELNLSSLELGDSALYFCASSVDPADSSGANVLTFGAGSRLTVL.

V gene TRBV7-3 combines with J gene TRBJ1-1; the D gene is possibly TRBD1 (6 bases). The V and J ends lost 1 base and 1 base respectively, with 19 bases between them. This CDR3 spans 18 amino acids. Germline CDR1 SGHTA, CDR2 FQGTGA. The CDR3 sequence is CASSLNPWTGARNTEAFF. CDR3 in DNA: TGTGCCAGCAGCTTAAACCCCTGGACGGGGGCGCGGAACACTGAAGCTTTCTTT.

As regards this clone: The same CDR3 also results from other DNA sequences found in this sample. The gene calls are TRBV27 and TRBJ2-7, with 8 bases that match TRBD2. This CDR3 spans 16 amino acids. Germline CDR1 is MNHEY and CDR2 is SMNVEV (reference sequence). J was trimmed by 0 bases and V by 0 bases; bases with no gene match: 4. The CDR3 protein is CASSLSLAGGSYEQYF. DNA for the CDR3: TGTGCCAGCAGTTTATCGCTAGCGGGCGGCTCCTACGAGCAGTACTTC.

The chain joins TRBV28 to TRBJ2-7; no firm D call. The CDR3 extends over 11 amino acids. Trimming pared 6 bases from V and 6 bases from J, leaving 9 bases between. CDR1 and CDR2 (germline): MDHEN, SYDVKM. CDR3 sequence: CASSPPGEQYF. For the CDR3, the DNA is TGTGCCAGCAGCCCCCCGGGCGAGCAGTACTTC.

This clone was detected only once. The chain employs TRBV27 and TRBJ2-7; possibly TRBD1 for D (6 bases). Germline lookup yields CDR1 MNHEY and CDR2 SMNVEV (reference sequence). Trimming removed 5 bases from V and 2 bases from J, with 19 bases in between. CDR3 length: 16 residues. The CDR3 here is CASSKMGATGPYEQYF. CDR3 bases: TGTGCCAGCAGTAAGATGGGGGCTACCGGCCCCTACGAGCAGTACTTC.